This T cell receptor (beta chain) was recovered during a study of T cell clonotyping in hematopoietic cell transplantation. Whole-study context: Cytoreduction preceded collection of pretransplant recipient samples.

Specified time point: recipient sample about 28 days before transplant, after cytoreduction. Sequenced by immunoSEQ multiplex PCR; TCRdb stores in-frame clones only, minus some. This sample has roughly 80,000 clones; 90% to 97% occur once, and the top ten carry under 2%. CDR1 is MNHNS and CDR2 is SASEGT in the germline V gene. The germline V and J ends were trimmed by 0 bases and 1 base, with 13 bases remaining between them. This CDR3 has 17 residues. V usage is TRBV6-1 and J usage is TRBJ1-5; D gene ambiguous. The starting material was peripheral blood mononuclear cells, obtained before stem cell transplant. The TCR originated in a woman in her forties or fifties with acute myeloid leukemia. Some clones in this sample may be carry-over from other donors' samples. CDR3 protein: CASSEAPGLNSNQPQHF. The CDR3 coding sequence is TGTGCCAGCAGTGAAGCCCCAGGATTAAACAGCAATCAGCCCCAGCATTTT.